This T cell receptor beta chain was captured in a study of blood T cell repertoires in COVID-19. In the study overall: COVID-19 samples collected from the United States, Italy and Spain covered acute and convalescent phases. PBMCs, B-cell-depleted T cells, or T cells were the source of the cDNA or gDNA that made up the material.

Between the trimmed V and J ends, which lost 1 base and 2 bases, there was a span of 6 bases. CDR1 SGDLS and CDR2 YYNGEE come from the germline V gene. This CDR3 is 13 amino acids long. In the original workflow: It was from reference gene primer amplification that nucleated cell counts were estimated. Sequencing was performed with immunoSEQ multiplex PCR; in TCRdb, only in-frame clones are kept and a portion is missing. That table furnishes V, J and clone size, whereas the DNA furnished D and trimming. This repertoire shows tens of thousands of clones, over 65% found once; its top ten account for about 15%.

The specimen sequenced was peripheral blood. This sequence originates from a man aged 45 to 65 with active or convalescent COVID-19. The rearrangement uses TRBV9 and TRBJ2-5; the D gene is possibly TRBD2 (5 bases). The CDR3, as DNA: TGTGCCAGCAGCGTAAGAGGGCAAGAGACCCAGTACTTC. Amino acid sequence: CASSVRGQETQYF.